This is a list of T cell receptor beta chains from one sample in a study of blood T cell repertoires in COVID-19. The table came from immunoSEQ multiplex PCR; TCRdb's copy has only in-frame clones and leaves some out. The repertoire holds 300,000 to 400,000 clones, with around nine tenths as singletons. The sequenced sample was peripheral blood. The origin of the receptors is a woman between 65 and 79 years old with COVID-19, enrolled during active disease. CDR3s include the opening cysteine and the closing phenylalanine or tryptophan. D genes are given only for firm matches. For some rows the clone size is stated as once, few or many, or as a class when expanded; others skip it.

clone_size	v_call	j_call	d_call	cdr3_aa	cdr3_nt
few	TRBV10-3	TRBJ1-2	TRBD1	CAISTRQGYGYGYTF	TGTGCCATCAGTACCCGACAGGGCTATGGCTATGGCTACACCTTC
-	TRBV11-2	TRBJ2-7	-	CASSFGGGDEQYF	TGTGCCAGCAGCTTCGGGGGTGGTGACGAGCAGTACTTC
-	TRBV2	TRBJ1-4	-	CASVIRGAATGKLFF	TGTGCCAGCGTGATTCGGGGAGCGGCGACGGGGAAACTGTTTTTT
-	TRBV19	TRBJ1-1	-	CASSIAPGPGYTEAFF	TGTGCCAGTAGTATAGCTCCAGGCCCTGGGTACACTGAAGCTTTCTTT
-	TRBV7-2	TRBJ2-5	-	CASSLARGGETQYF	TGTGCCAGCAGCTTAGCCCGAGGCGGGGAGACCCAGTACTTC
-	TRBV3-1/TRBV3-2	TRBJ1-2	-	CASSQDPLGVYGYTF	TGTGCCAGCAGCCAAGATCCACTAGGTGTATATGGCTACACCTTC
-	TRBV5-6	TRBJ1-2	-	CASSLRQIANYGYTF	TGTGCCAGCAGCTTGCGACAGATCGCTAACTATGGCTACACCTTC
-	TRBV29-1	TRBJ2-7	TRBD1	CSVTPGQGGLYEQYF	TGCAGCGTCACTCCGGGACAGGGAGGGTTGTACGAGCAGTACTTC
-	TRBV30	TRBJ1-2	-	CAWSLSDYGYTF	TGTGCCTGGAGTTTGTCAGACTATGGCTACACCTTC
-	TRBV9	TRBJ1-5	-	CASSSAADSNQPQHF	TGTGCCAGCAGCTCCGCGGCGGATAGCAATCAGCCCCAGCATTTT
-	TRBV27	TRBJ1-5	-	CASSLWGRVSNQPQHF	TGTGCCAGCAGTTTATGGGGCAGGGTTAGCAATCAGCCCCAGCATTTT
-	TRBV7-9	TRBJ1-2	-	CASSSDGYGYTF	TGTGCCAGCAGCAGCGATGGCTATGGCTACACCTTC
-	TRBV7-2	TRBJ1-1	TRBD1	CASSSRQGRTEAFF	TGTGCCAGCAGCTCGCGACAGGGTCGAACTGAAGCTTTCTTT
once	TRBV6-6	TRBJ1-1	-	CASSYSPGTEAFF	TGTGCCAGCAGTTACTCCCCAGGGACTGAAGCTTTCTTT
once	TRBV30	TRBJ1-1	-	CAWSTTGWTEAFF	TGTGCCTGGAGCACAACAGGGTGGACTGAAGCTTTCTTT
-	TRBV10-3	TRBJ1-2	-	CAVESGNYYGYTF	TGTGCCGTAGAATCAGGGAACTACTATGGCTACACCTTC
-	TRBV30	TRBJ1-2	-	CAWSLDRFDGYTF	TGTGCCTGGAGCCTCGACAGGTTTGATGGCTACACCTTC
-	TRBV5-6	TRBJ2-1	TRBD1	CASSLETGQDYNEQFF	TGTGCCAGCAGCTTGGAGACGGGACAGGACTACAATGAGCAGTTCTTC
-	TRBV6-6	TRBJ1-6	TRBD1	CASSYSDRDSPLHF	TGTGCCAGCAGTTACTCGGACAGGGATTCACCCCTCCACTTT
-	TRBV28	TRBJ1-1	-	CASSPPGGLRDTEAFF	TGTGCCAGCAGTCCCCCGGGGGGGTTGAGGGACACTGAAGCTTTCTTT
-	TRBV2	TRBJ1-1	TRBD1	CASTQTGEGAFF	TGTGCCAGCACTCAGACAGGGGAGGGAGCTTTCTTT
-	TRBV5-4	TRBJ1-1	-	CASRGGPNTEAFF	TGTGCCAGCAGAGGGGGACCGAACACTGAAGCTTTCTTT
once	TRBV7-2	TRBJ1-5	-	CASSLVSEGRNQPQHF	TGTGCCAGCAGCTTAGTGTCGGAGGGGCGCAATCAGCCCCAGCATTTT
-	TRBV6-5	TRBJ1-6	-	CASRPSAGSPLHF	TGTGCCAGCAGGCCCTCGGCGGGGTCACCCCTCCACTTT
-	TRBV7-2	TRBJ1-2	TRBD1	CASSLGQIGYGYTF	TGTGCCAGCAGCTTGGGACAGATAGGCTATGGCTACACCTTC
-	TRBV9	TRBJ2-3	-	CASSAGMVGDTQYF	TGTGCCAGCAGCGCGGGAATGGTTGGGGATACGCAGTATTTT
once	TRBV19	TRBJ2-1	-	CASSIAHELRSYNEQFF	TGTGCCAGTAGTATCGCCCATGAGCTCCGGTCCTACAATGAGCAGTTCTTC
-	TRBV5-6	TRBJ2-3	TRBD2	CASSLAMIAGGRYTDTQYF	TGTGCCAGCAGCTTGGCAATGATAGCGGGGGGCCGCTACACAGATACGCAGTATTTT
few	TRBV27	TRBJ1-1	TRBD1	CASSLYSGGNTEAFF	TGTGCCAGCAGTTTATATTCAGGGGGAAACACTGAAGCTTTCTTT
-	TRBV7-8	TRBJ2-7	TRBD2	CASSLGGGHYEQYF	TGTGCCAGCAGCCTCGGGGGGGGCCACTACGAGCAGTACTTC
-	TRBV4-3	TRBJ1-1	TRBD1	CASSPGTGENTEAFF	TGCGCCAGCAGCCCGGGGACAGGGGAGAACACTGAAGCTTTCTTT
-	TRBV18	TRBJ1-3	-	CASSPSRHGGLSGNTIYF	TGTGCCAGCTCCCCTTCCCGACATGGGGGCCTCTCTGGAAACACCATATATTTT
-	TRBV7-6	TRBJ1-1	-	CASSTREGLGYTEAFF	TGTGCCAGCAGCACTCGGGAGGGACTCGGGTACACTGAAGCTTTCTTT
many	TRBV6-5	TRBJ2-7	-	CASSYPRGEQYF	TGTGCCAGCAGTTACCCCCGCGGCGAGCAGTACTTC
-	TRBV30	TRBJ1-6	-	CAWSRNSPLHF	TGTGCCTGGAGTCGTAATTCACCCCTCCACTTT
-	TRBV6-1	TRBJ2-7	TRBD1	CASSEVRTGIYEQYF	TGTGCCAGCAGTGAAGTGAGGACAGGCATCTACGAGCAGTACTTC
-	TRBV5-6	TRBJ2-1	-	CASSLDTGPYNEQFF	TGTGCCAGCAGCTTGGACACAGGACCCTACAATGAGCAGTTCTTC
-	TRBV9	TRBJ1-4	TRBD1	CASSVEGDRLNEKLFF	TGTGCCAGCAGCGTAGAGGGGGACAGACTTAATGAAAAACTGTTTTTT
once	TRBV4-3	TRBJ1-1	-	CASSPQPLRGRLGTEAFF	TGCGCCAGCAGCCCCCAGCCTCTAAGGGGAAGGTTGGGCACTGAAGCTTTCTTT
-	TRBV28	TRBJ2-1	-	CASSMSSYNEQFF	TGTGCCAGCAGTATGAGCTCCTACAATGAGCAGTTCTTC
-	TRBV29-1	TRBJ1-1	-	CSVSTAPTEAFF	TGCAGCGTTTCGACAGCCCCCACTGAAGCTTTCTTT
-	TRBV12-3/TRBV12-4	TRBJ1-2	-	CASSFYRAGGYTF	TGTGCCAGCAGTTTTTACAGGGCGGGTGGCTACACCTTC
once	TRBV5-1	TRBJ1-4	TRBD1	CASSRDPDRALTNEKLFF	TGCGCCAGCAGCCGTGATCCCGACAGGGCGCTTACTAATGAAAAACTGTTTTTT
-	TRBV7-9	TRBJ2-7	TRBD1	CASSFPQGLHEQYF	TGTGCCAGCAGCTTTCCACAGGGGCTCCACGAGCAGTACTTC
-	TRBV28	TRBJ1-2	-	CASSFFANYGYTF	TGTGCCAGCAGTTTCTTCGCTAACTATGGCTACACCTTC
-	TRBV20-1	TRBJ1-2	-	CSASPWGLGYTF	TGCAGTGCTAGTCCCTGGGGGCTTGGCTACACCTTC
once	TRBV6-5	TRBJ1-2	-	CASSLNRDAYGYTF	TGTGCCAGCAGTTTAAACAGGGATGCCTATGGCTACACCTTC